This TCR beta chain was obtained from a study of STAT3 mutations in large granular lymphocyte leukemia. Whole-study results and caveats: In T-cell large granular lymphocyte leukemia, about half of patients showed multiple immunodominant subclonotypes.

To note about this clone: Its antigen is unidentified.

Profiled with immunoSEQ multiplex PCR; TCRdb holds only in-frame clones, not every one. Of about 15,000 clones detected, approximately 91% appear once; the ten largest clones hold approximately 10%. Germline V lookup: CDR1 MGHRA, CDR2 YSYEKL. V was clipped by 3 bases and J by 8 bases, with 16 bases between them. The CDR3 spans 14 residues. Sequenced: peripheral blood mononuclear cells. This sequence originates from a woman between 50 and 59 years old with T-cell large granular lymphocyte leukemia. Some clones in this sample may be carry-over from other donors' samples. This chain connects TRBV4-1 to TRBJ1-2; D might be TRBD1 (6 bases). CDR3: CASSQVQGGGGYTF. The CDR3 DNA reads TGCGCCAGCAGCCAGGTACAGGGAGGTGGGGGCTACACCTTC.